Listed below are T cell receptor beta chains from one sample, sequenced in a study of cytomegalovirus exposure and HLA in healthy donors. The data were produced by immunoSEQ multiplex PCR, yet TCRdb's version contains in-frame clones alone and is incomplete. Of under 150,000 clones detected, about 64% appear once; the ten largest clones hold approximately 2.5%. Sequences were obtained from PBMCs. These receptors all come from a woman in her thirties or forties in good health and CMV-seronegative. The CDR3 runs from the conserved cysteine through the conserved F or W. A D gene is named only where the DNA matches it firmly. The listing skips clone size in some rows; elsewhere it reads once, few, many or a size class.

CDR3nt,CDR3aa,abundance,d_gene,v_gene,j_gene
TGTGCCAGCAGCTCCCGGCAGGCGAACACTGAAGCTTTCTTT,CASSSRQANTEAFF,-,-,TRBV7-2,TRBJ1-1
TGCGCCAGCAGCTTGGGCAGTTCTAGCACAGATACGCAGTATTTT,CASSLGSSSTDTQYF,-,-,TRBV5-1,TRBJ2-3
TGTGCCAGCAGTACGACAGGGGACGGGCATTCACCCCTCCACTTT,CASSTTGDGHSPLHF,-,TRBD1,TRBV27,TRBJ1-6
TGTGCCAGCAGCTTACAGGGGGCGGTGAACACTGAAGCTTTCTTT,CASSLQGAVNTEAFF,once,TRBD1,TRBV11-2,TRBJ1-1
TGTGCCAGCAGCGGACAGGGCACAGATACGCAGTATTTT,CASSGQGTDTQYF,-,TRBD1,TRBV6-1,TRBJ2-3
TGCGCCAGCAGCCAAGATTGGGGACTAGCGGGGGGTGTAGATACGCAGTATTTT,CASSQDWGLAGGVDTQYF,-,TRBD2,TRBV4-3,TRBJ2-3
TGTGCCAGCAGCCCCGATTCAGGGTTGCAAGAGACCCAGTACTTC,CASSPDSGLQETQYF,-,-,TRBV4-2,TRBJ2-5
TGTGCCAGCAGGTACAGCCTGAGCTCCTATAATTCACCCCTCCACTTT,CASRYSLSSYNSPLHF,once,-,TRBV28,TRBJ1-6
TGTGCCAGCAGCCCTATCGACGGGAATGAAAAACTGTTTTTT,CASSPIDGNEKLFF,-,-,TRBV7-8,TRBJ1-4
TGTGCCAGCATGCCCAGGACAAATTCACCCCTCCACTTT,CASMPRTNSPLHF,-,-,TRBV28,TRBJ1-6
TGTGCCAGCGTAGACTTTAGCACAGATACGCAGTATTTT,CASVDFSTDTQYF,-,-,TRBV6-5,TRBJ2-3
TGTGCCAGTAGTACTCAATTATCTTTCGGGACAGGGAACTCCTACGAGCAGTACTTC,CASSTQLSFGTGNSYEQYF,-,TRBD1,TRBV19,TRBJ2-7
TGTGCCAGCAGCGTAGATGGACAGGGGGCGAGTGGCTACACCTTC,CASSVDGQGASGYTF,-,TRBD1,TRBV9,TRBJ1-2